The 7 T cell receptor beta chains listed next were all sequenced from one sample in a study of shared clonotypes between healthy human individuals. The naive CD8 fraction comprised CD45RO-negative cells positively selected for CCR7 and excluded terminally differentiated effector memory CD45RA+ cells. Produced via immunoSEQ multiplex PCR; TCRdb's table is partial and in-frame only. The sample carries roughly 2 million clones, about 95% recorded once. Material for sequencing was naive CD8+ T cells sorted from blood. These receptors all come from a man younger than 35 in good health.

The rearrangement joins TRBV25-1 to TRBJ2-4; perhaps TRBD1 as D (5 bases). The germline CDR1 and CDR2 sequences are MGHDK and SYGVNS. The CDR3 extends over 14 amino acids. The V gene lost 2 bases and the J gene lost 7 bases, with 12 bases spanning the gap. CDR3 bases: TGTGCCAGCAGTGAACTTCCCCCAGGGAACATTCAGTACTTC. Translated: CASSELPPGNIQYF.

The DNA for the CDR3 is TGTGCCAGCAGCTTCCCTCTCCAAGAGACCCAGTACTTC. The encoded protein is CASSFPLQETQYF. The rearrangement joins TRBV5-4 to TRBJ2-5; D call uncertain. This CDR3 has 13 amino acids. Trimming removed 2 bases from V and 1 base from J, with 6 bases in between. Germline-derived CDR1 and CDR2 are SGHNT and YYREEE (reference sequence).

The J gene is TRBJ1-6, the V gene TRBV7-9; 7 positions match TRBD1. CDR1 is SEHNR and CDR2 is FQNEAQ in the germline V gene (reference sequence). J gave up 3 bases and V 5 bases, and 7 bases lay outside the gene matches. This CDR3 has 16 amino acids. Here the CDR3 reads CASSTSSGGYNSPLHF. CDR3 nucleotide sequence: TGTGCCAGCAGCACAAGCTCAGGGGGCTATAATTCACCCCTCCACTTT.

J is TRBJ2-7 and V is TRBV7-9; 9 bases match TRBD1. This CDR3 is 16 amino acids long. With 5 bases clipped from V and 2 bases from J, the junction kept 10 bases outside the gene matches. CDR1 and CDR2 from the germline V gene are SEHNR and FQNEAQ (reference sequence). The CDR3 loop is CASSLPKGQGPYEQYF. Written as DNA, the CDR3 is TGTGCCAGCAGCCTCCCAAAGGGACAGGGTCCCTACGAGCAGTACTTC.

The J gene is TRBJ2-7, the V gene TRBV29-1; possible D gene TRBD1, 5 bases. V lost 3 bases to trimming and J lost 3 bases, with 15 bases between them. Germline loops: CDR1 SQVTM, CDR2 ANQGSEA. There are 14 residues in the CDR3. The CDR3 nucleotides read TGCAGCGTTGATAGTGAAGACAGTATCTACGAGCAGTACTTC. Encoded protein: CSVDSEDSIYEQYF.

V usage is TRBV1 and J usage is TRBJ2-1; the table's D gene call, TRBD2, was not cross checked with the DNA. TRBV1 constitutes a pseudogene. The CDR3 has 17 amino acids. The chain's CDR3 is CTSSQERERTEYNEQFF. The CDR3 bases are TGCACCAGCAGCCAAGAGAGAGAGCGGACGGAGTACAATGAGCAGTTCTTC.

In this sample, this clone turned up a few times. V usage is TRBV6-6 and J usage is TRBJ2-1, with D maybe TRBD2 (6 bases). Per the germline V gene, CDR1 is MNHNY and CDR2 is SVGAGI (reference sequence). The CDR3 is 14 residues long. Trimming took 7 bases from V and 3 from J, leaving 13 bases between them. The CDR3 nucleotides are TGTGCCAGCACCTCCGGGACTCTCTACAATGAGCAGTTCTTC. Translation gives CASTSGTLYNEQFF.